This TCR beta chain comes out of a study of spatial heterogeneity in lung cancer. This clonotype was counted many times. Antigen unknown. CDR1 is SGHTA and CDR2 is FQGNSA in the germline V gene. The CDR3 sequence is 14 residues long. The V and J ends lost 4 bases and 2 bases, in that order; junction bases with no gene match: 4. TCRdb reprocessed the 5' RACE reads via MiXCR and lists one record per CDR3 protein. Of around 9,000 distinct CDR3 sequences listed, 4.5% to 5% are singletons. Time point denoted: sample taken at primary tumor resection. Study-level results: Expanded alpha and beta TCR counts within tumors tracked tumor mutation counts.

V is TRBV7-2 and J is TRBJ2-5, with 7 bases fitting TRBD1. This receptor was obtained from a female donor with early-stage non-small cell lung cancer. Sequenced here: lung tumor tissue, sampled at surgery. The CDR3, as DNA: TGTGCCAGCAGCTCGACAGGGTATCAAGAGACCCAGTACTTC. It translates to CASSSTGYQETQYF.